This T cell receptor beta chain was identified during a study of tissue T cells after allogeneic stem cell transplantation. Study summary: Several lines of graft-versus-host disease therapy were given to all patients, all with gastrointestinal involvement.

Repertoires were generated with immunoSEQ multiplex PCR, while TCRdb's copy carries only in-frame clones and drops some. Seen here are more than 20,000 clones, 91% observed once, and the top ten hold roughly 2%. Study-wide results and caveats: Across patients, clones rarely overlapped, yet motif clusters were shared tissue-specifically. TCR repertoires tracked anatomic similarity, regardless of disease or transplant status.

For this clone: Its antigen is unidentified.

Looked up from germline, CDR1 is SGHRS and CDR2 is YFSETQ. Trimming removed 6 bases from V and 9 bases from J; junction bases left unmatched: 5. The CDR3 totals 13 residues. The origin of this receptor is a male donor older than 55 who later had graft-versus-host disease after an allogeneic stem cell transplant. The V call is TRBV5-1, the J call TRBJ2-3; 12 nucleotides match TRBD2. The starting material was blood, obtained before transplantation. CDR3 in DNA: TGCGCCAGCACGACTAGCGGGAGTCACACGCAGTATTTT. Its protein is CASTTSGSHTQYF.